These 6 T cell receptor beta chains were all obtained from the same sample, sequenced in a study of immune evolution from preneoplasia to lung adenocarcinoma. The method was immunoSEQ multiplex PCR; TCRdb's version includes in-frame clones alone and lacks a portion of them. Here the sample spans around 4,400 clones, roughly 90% being singletons. The sequenced sample consisted of FFPE invasive lung adenocarcinoma tissue. Source of these receptors: a person in their fifties with lung adenocarcinoma.

The CDR3 loop reads CASSTSGAGANVLTF. CDR3 bases: TGTGCCAGCAGTACCTCGGGAGCTGGGGCCAACGTCCTGACTTTC. The chain recombines TRBV6-1 with TRBJ2-6, with a tentative D call TRBD2 (6 bases). Per the germline V gene, CDR1 is MNHNS and CDR2 is SASEGT. Trimming stripped 5 bases from V and 2 bases from J, with 10 bases between. The CDR3 is 15 residues long.

This chain connects TRBV11-2 to TRBJ1-1; D gene uncertain. V lost 6 bases to trimming and J lost 0 bases, with 8 bases between them. Germline CDR1 and CDR2: SGHAT and FQNNGV. The CDR3 is 13 residues long. The CDR3 is CASRLALNTEAFF. The DNA for the CDR3 is TGTGCCAGCAGGTTGGCCTTGAACACTGAAGCTTTCTTT.

The chain carries TRBV5-1 and TRBJ1-1; 7 nucleotides line up with TRBD1. Germline loops: CDR1 SGHRS, CDR2 YFSETQ. The trim removed 1 base at V and 10 bases at J, leaving 7 bases unmatched. CDR3 length: 13 residues. The CDR3 nucleotides read TGCGCCAGCAGCTTGACCACGACAGGGATAGCTTTCTTT. This gives the protein CASSLTTTGIAFF.

The chain links TRBV7-2 to TRBJ2-1, with 8 bases fitting TRBD2. Per germline, CDR1 SGHTA and CDR2 FQGNSA. V trimming: 1 base; J trimming: 9 bases; junction bases outside the gene matches: 5. This CDR3 has 14 amino acids. For the CDR3, the DNA is TGTGCCAGCAGCTTAGATGGTAGCGGGACTGAGCAGTTCTTC. It yields the protein CASSLDGSGTEQFF. The whole variable domain, remainder taken from reference TRBV7-2 and TRBJ2-1, is GAGVSQSPSNKVTEKGKDVELRCDPISGHTALYWYRQSLGQGLEFLIYFQGNSAPDKSGLPSDRFSAERTGGSVSTLTIQRTQQEDSAVYLCASSLDGSGTEQFFGPGTRLTVL.

The CDR3 DNA reads as TGCGCCAGCAGCGTCCGATCCACCGGGGCCGGGGAGCTGTTTTTT. Translating it yields CASSVRSTGAGELFF. The chain carries TRBV5-1 and TRBJ2-2; D possibly corresponds to TRBD2 (5 bases). Germline V gene data show CDR1 as SGHRS and CDR2 as YFSETQ. The germline V and J ends were trimmed by 4 bases and 6 bases, with 16 bases remaining between them. There are 15 residues in the CDR3.

J is TRBJ1-5 and V is TRBV19; D not resolved. This CDR3 has 15 amino acids. The germline CDR1 and CDR2 sequences are LNHDA and SQIVND (reference sequence). Trimming stripped 3 bases from V and 0 bases from J, with 9 bases between. The DNA for the CDR3 is TGTGCCAGTAGTATGTCCAGGTATAGCAATCAGCCCCAGCATTTT. Translation: CASSMSRYSNQPQHF.